This T cell receptor beta chain stems from a study of chemoradiotherapy in HPV16-positive cancers. V gave up 0 bases and J gave up 4 bases, with 7 bases separating them. There are 14 residues in the CDR3. CDR1 LGHNA and CDR2 YNFKEQ come from the germline V gene. Repertoires were sampled repeatedly during chemoradiotherapy. TCRdb keeps only in-frame clones here, not all; method: immunoSEQ multiplex PCR. Here the sample spans about 4,400 clones, roughly two thirds being singletons. The chain joins TRBV4-2 to TRBJ1-5; D remains ambiguous. This sequence was found in a human donor with HPV-associated anogenital cancer. The sample consisted of tumor tissue, taken from a patient who underwent chemoradiotherapy. The CDR3 nucleotides are TGTGCCAGCAGCCAAGATATGACAAATCAGCCCCAGCATTTT. This codes for CASSQDMTNQPQHF.